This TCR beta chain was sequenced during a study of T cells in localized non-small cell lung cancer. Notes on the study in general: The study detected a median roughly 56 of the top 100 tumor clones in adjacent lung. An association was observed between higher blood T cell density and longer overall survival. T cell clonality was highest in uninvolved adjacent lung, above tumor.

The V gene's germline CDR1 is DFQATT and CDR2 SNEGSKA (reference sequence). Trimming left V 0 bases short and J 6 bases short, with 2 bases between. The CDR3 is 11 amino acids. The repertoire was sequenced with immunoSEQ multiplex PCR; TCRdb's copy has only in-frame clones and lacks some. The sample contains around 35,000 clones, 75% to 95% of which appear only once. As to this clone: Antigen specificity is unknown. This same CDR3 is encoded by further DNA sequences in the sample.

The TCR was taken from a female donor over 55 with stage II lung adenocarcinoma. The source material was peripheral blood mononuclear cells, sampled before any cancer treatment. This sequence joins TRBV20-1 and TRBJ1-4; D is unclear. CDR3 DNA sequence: TGCAGTGCTAGAGAATATGAAAAACTGTTTTTT. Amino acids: CSAREYEKLFF.